The clone carrying this TCR beta chain was detected ten times or more. Its antigen is as yet unknown. The time point denotes: patch test 2, 6 weeks after DPC sensitization. Treatment described: therapeutic diphenylcyclopropenone sensitization with weekly scalp DPC. This sample is drawn from a study of human T cells and chemical hapten exposure. In the study overall: 2% DPC applied to a 2 cm by 2 cm arm area sensitized donors. Study-wide results and limits: Expanded TCRs were compared with controls, and the expanded TCRs formed significantly more large CDR3 similarity clusters.

V lost 2 bases and J 5 bases, leaving 12 bases between the germline ends. Germline V gives CDR1 MGHDK, CDR2 SYGVNS. This CDR3 region has 14 residues. MiXCR was run by TCRdb on the RACE reads, yielding one entry per CDR3 protein. The sample includes under 75,000 distinct CDR3 sequences, 8.5% seen only once; the top ten take approximately 3.5%. The input for sequencing was whole blood, taken in connection with sensitization to the hapten diphenylcyclopropenone (DPC). The clonotype was recovered from a woman between 45 and 60 years old with alopecia areata. Some clones in this sample may be carry-over from other donors' samples. The chain links TRBV25-1 to TRBJ1-1; D is uncertain. The CDR3 sequence: CASSETPGWTEAFF. The CDR3 nucleotides are TGTGCCAGCAGTGAAACGCCTGGTTGGACTGAAGCTTTCTTT.